Listed below are T cell receptor beta chains from one sample, sequenced in a study of T-cell memory formation after mild COVID-19. TCRdb reprocessed the 5' RACE reads via MiXCR and lists one record per CDR3 protein. The repertoire holds 280,000 or so distinct CDR3 sequences, about a sixth seen once, with around 23% in the top ten. Sequencing was done on a sample of PBMCs or a T cell subset sorted from them (not recorded which). The origin of the receptors is a young man who had mild COVID-19 (a few samples of this study predate the infection). Cell type and time point are not known. Each CDR3 is given with its conserved first and last residue. D genes are given only for firm matches. Clone size is given for some rows only: seen once, a few or many times, or a class if the clone is expanded.

D gene	V gene	CDR3 length	J gene	clone size	CDR3 DNA	CDR3 protein
-	TRBV6-1	14	TRBJ2-3	-	TGTGCCAGCCCCTCTCCCCCCAGGTCAGATACGCAGTATTTT	CASPSPPRSDTQYF
-	TRBV5-1	16	TRBJ2-3	few	TGCGCCAGCAGCGAGAACCCCGGTTCTAGCACAGATACGCAGTATTTT	CASSENPGSSTDTQYF
TRBD1	TRBV12-3/TRBV12-4	14	TRBJ1-1	few	TGTGCCAGCAGTTTACAGGGGGCGGGCACTGAAGCTTTCTTT	CASSLQGAGTEAFF
TRBD1	TRBV18	17	TRBJ2-6	-	TGTGCCAGCTCACCAACAGGGGCAAGCTCTGGGGCCAACGTCCTGACTTTC	CASSPTGASSGANVLTF
-	TRBV28	16	TRBJ1-2	-	TGTGCCAGCAGTTTATCGGGACTATGGTCTAACTATGGCTACACCTTC	CASSLSGLWSNYGYTF
-	TRBV6-2/TRBV6-3	16	TRBJ1-5	few	TGTGCCAGCAGCCTACCGCCGGGGGCTGGCAATCAGCCCCAGCATTTT	CASSLPPGAGNQPQHF
-	TRBV7-3	14	TRBJ2-2	-	TGTGCCAGCAGCTCGGGACAATACACCGGGGAGCTGTTTTTT	CASSSGQYTGELFF
TRBD1	TRBV4-1	15	TRBJ1-1	-	TGCGCCAGCAATGGGGCGGGACAGGGGTTCACTGAAGCTTTCTTT	CASNGAGQGFTEAFF
-	TRBV6-2/TRBV6-3	14	TRBJ2-2	few	TGTGCCAGCAGTTCGGGACTGAACACCGGGGAGCTGTTTTTT	CASSSGLNTGELFF
-	TRBV4-3	16	TRBJ2-7	-	TGCGCCAGCAGCCAAGGAACTGGCGGGGCCGACTACGAGCAGTACTTC	CASSQGTGGADYEQYF
TRBD2	TRBV20-1	15	TRBJ2-1	many	TGCAGTGCTAGGCCCCTAGCGGTCTCCTACAATGAGCAGTTCTTC	CSARPLAVSYNEQFF
-	TRBV5-1	13	TRBJ1-3	once	TGCGCCAGCAGCTTCGCGGGGGAGGCCACCATATATTTT	CASSFAGEATIYF
-	TRBV20-1	13	TRBJ1-2	-	TGCAGTGCTCCCTCGACAGCCCCGGATGGCTACACCTTC	CSAPSTAPDGYTF
TRBD2	TRBV5-1	14	TRBJ2-7	-	TGCGCCAGCAGCATGGGACTAGCTGACTACGAGCAGTACTTC	CASSMGLADYEQYF